A single T cell receptor (beta chain) is shown here with its context. The data derive from a study of shared clonotypes between healthy human individuals. TCRdb's copy holds only in-frame clones and misses some; the assay was immunoSEQ multiplex PCR. The sample lists over 750,000 clones; about 97% were seen once. With 6 bases removed from V and 0 bases from J, the gap between germline ends came to 21 bases. Germline CDR1 SQVTM, CDR2 ANQGSEA. This CDR3 comprises 17 residues. Terminally differentiated effector memory CD45RA+ cells were left out of the naive CD8 fraction, which was CD45RO-negative and positively selected for CCR7.

The rearrangement uses TRBV29-1 and TRBJ2-1; D could derive from TRBD1 or TRBD2 (5 bases each). The sequence came from a man aged 25 to 40 in good health. The sequenced material came from naive CD8+ T cells sorted from blood. The CDR3 coding sequence is TGCAGCGTCGAGGGGCGATTACTCGGTAGCTCCTACAATGAGCAGTTCTTC. Translation: CSVEGRLLGSSYNEQFF.